This T cell receptor (beta chain) is drawn from a study of shared clonotypes between healthy human individuals. Trimming at V came to 2 bases and at J to 3 bases, leaving 7 bases not matched to a gene. The germline V gene encodes CDR1 SEHNR and CDR2 FQNEAQ (reference sequence). The CDR3 consists of 16 residues. The split of CD4+ cells yielded CD45RA+ naive and CD45RA-negative memory subsets. At the deep level, the assay was run. Using immunoSEQ multiplex PCR, the repertoire was profiled, and TCRdb retains in-frame clones only, with some absent. The data show more than 1.2 million clones, approximately 98.5% seen once.

The TCR was taken from a man aged 25-45 years in good health. The sample consisted of naive CD4+ T cells sorted from blood. Noted subset: CD45RA+ positively selected. The V gene is TRBV7-9, the J gene TRBJ2-7; 10 bases are shared with TRBD2. The CDR3 bases are TGTGCCAGCAGCTTAACGATTGGACTAGCGGACTACGAGCAGTACTTC. This gives the protein CASSLTIGLADYEQYF.